This entry lists 32 T cell receptor beta chains sequenced from one sample in a study of T cells in Graves' hyperthyroidism and ophthalmopathy. The investigators amplified TCR beta CDR3 regions from RNA transcripts. RT-PCR in the first round (using the HTBI primer set) targeted the TCR CDR3. TCRdb re-analysed the multiplex PCR reads in MiXCR, keeping a single row per CDR3 protein. The table has some 370,000 distinct CDR3 sequences, over 12% seen once; the top ten hold around 27%. The sequenced sample was blood. The receptors were sampled from a man over 45 with Graves' ophthalmopathy.

This clonotype occurred a few times. The rearrangement joins TRBV6-1 to TRBJ2-3; tentative D call: TRBD1 (5 bases). CDR3 length: 16 amino acids. Between the trimmed V and J ends, which lost 7 bases and 8 bases, there was a span of 25 bases. The germline V gene has CDR1 MNHNS and CDR2 SASEGT. The CDR3 DNA reads as TGTGCCAGCACGGCTCTAGGGGCCTCGGATGGCTTTACGCAGTATTTT. Its translation: CASTALGASDGFTQYF.

This clonotype has ten or more counts. V gene TRBV12-3 or TRBV12-4 combines with J gene TRBJ2-1, with 10 nucleotides matching TRBD2. This CDR3 region has 15 residues. V lost 3 bases, J lost 2 bases, and 1 base stayed unmatched. The CDR3 loop reads CASSFLAGAYNEQFF. The CDR3 bases are TGTGCCAGCAGTTTTCTAGCGGGAGCCTACAATGAGCAGTTCTTC.

This clonotype appeared many times. This chain connects TRBV7-9 to TRBJ2-5, with TRBD1 matching 10 bases. This CDR3 is built from 13 residues. J was trimmed by 4 bases and V by 7 bases; bases with no gene match: 3. Germline-derived CDR1 and CDR2 are SEHNR and FQNEAQ (reference sequence). In DNA form, the CDR3 reads TGTGCCAGCACGTGGGACAGGGGAGAGACCCAGTACTTC. It is translated as CASTWDRGETQYF.

This clonotype was seen a few times. The rearrangement links TRBV15 to TRBJ1-1; the D is unclear. The CDR3 is 15 amino acids. The ends were cut back, 1 base at V and 1 base at J, with 10 bases in the middle. CDR1 LNHNV and CDR2 YYDKDF come from the germline V gene (reference sequence). The DNA for the CDR3 is TGTGCCACCAGCAGAGGGGAGTACCAGAACACTGAAGCTTTCTTT. Its translation is CATSRGEYQNTEAFF. The variable domain in full, with the rest retrieved from reference TRBV15 and TRBJ1-1, is DAMVIQNPRYQVTQFGKPVTLSCSQTLNHNVMYWYQQKSSQAPKLLFHYYDKDFNNEADTPDNFQSRRPNTSFCFLDIRSPGLGDTAMYLCATSRGEYQNTEAFFGQGTRLTVV.

The sample holds a few counts of this clonotype. The gene calls are TRBV7-9 and TRBJ2-2; 10 bases fit TRBD2. CDR1 and CDR2 (germline): SEHNR, FQNEAQ (reference sequence). J was trimmed by 3 bases and V by 7 bases; bases with no gene match: 5. The CDR3 is made up of 15 amino acids. CDR3 sequence: CASILAGSYTGELFF. The CDR3 bases are TGTGCCAGCATACTAGCGGGATCGTACACCGGGGAGCTGTTTTTT.

This clonotype was seen at least ten times. The J gene is TRBJ2-7, the V gene TRBV28, with D tentatively TRBD2 (5 bases). The length of the CDR3 is 13 residues. Between the trimmed V and J ends, which lost 8 bases and 5 bases, there was a span of 16 bases. Germline-derived CDR1 and CDR2 are MDHEN and SYDVKM. CDR3 residues: CASRGRPADEQYF. The CDR3 DNA sequence: TGTGCCAGCCGAGGGAGACCGGCGGACGAGCAGTACTTC. The whole variable domain, filled in from reference TRBV28 and TRBJ2-7, reads DVKVTQSSRYLVKRTGEKVFLECVQDMDHENMFWYRQDPGLGLRLIYFSYDVKMKEKGDIPEGYSVSREKKERFSLILESASTNQTSMYLCASRGRPADEQYFGPGTRLTVT.

In its sample, this clonotype was seen many times. The chain uses TRBV5-1 and TRBJ1-2; 9 bases agree with TRBD1. The CDR3 consists of 14 residues. The V gene's germline CDR1 is SGHRS and CDR2 YFSETQ. The J segment lost 6 bases and the V segment lost 1 base, leaving 4 bases of the junction unmatched. The CDR3 DNA reads as TGCGCCAGCAGCTTGAGGGACAGGGCGGATGGCTACACCTTC. Protein sequence: CASSLRDRADGYTF. Variable domain in full (rest from reference TRBV5-1 and TRBJ1-2): KAGVTQTPRYLIKTRGQQVTLSCSPISGHRSVSWYQQTPGQGLQFLFEYFSETQRNKGNFPGRFSGRQFSNSRSEMNVSTLELGDSALYLCASSLRDRADGYTFGSGTRLTVV.

The gene calls are TRBV28 and TRBJ2-5; maybe TRBD1 (6 bases). The CDR3 length is 15 residues. Germline V gene data show CDR1 as MDHEN and CDR2 as SYDVKM. The ends were cut back, 5 bases at V and 5 bases at J, with 18 bases in the middle. Here the CDR3 DNA reads TGTGCCAGCAGTCCCTGGACAGCCCTCAGGGAGACCCAGTACTTC. It encodes CASSPWTALRETQYF.

This clonotype appeared a few times. This rearrangement joins TRBV6-5 to TRBJ2-7; 11 bases fit TRBD1. Per germline, CDR1 MNHEY and CDR2 SVGAGI. Trimming took 2 bases from V and 7 from J; bases not matched to a gene: 7. The CDR3 spans 15 residues. The CDR3: CASSYVGTGGGEQYF. The CDR3 region has the DNA TGTGCCAGCAGTTACGTCGGGACAGGGGGGGGAGAGCAGTACTTC.

This clonotype was seen repeatedly, ten times or more. This chain connects TRBV2 to TRBJ2-5; D gene uncertain. Germline-derived CDR1 and CDR2 are SNHLY and FYNNEI. V gave up 4 bases and J gave up 5 bases, with 8 bases separating them. This CDR3 region has 12 residues. CDR3: CASSVVSETQYF. As DNA, the CDR3 is TGTGCCAGCAGTGTGGTTAGCGAGACCCAGTACTTC.

This clonotype came up a few times. V gene TRBV5-1 combines with J gene TRBJ2-1; 7 bases agree with TRBD2. This CDR3 comprises 13 residues. V was clipped by 6 bases and J by 7 bases; unmatched bases: 7. CDR1 and CDR2 from the germline V gene are SGHRS and YFSETQ. CDR3: CASKRTSSNEQFF. CDR3 sequence (DNA): TGCGCCAGCAAAAGGACTAGTTCGAATGAGCAGTTCTTC.

The gene calls are TRBV12-3 or TRBV12-4 and TRBJ1-1, with a weak D call TRBD1 (6 bases). The V end lost 3 bases, the J end lost 0 bases, and 17 bases lay between the germline ends. The CDR3 runs 17 residues. The CDR3, as DNA: TGTGCCAGCAGTTTCGACAGGATACACTCCATGAACACTGAAGCTTTCTTT. Its translation is CASSFDRIHSMNTEAFF.

This clonotype was seen at least ten times. This chain links TRBV20-1 with TRBJ2-7, with TRBD2 identical over 10 bases. J lost 2 bases, V lost 4 bases, and 8 bases had no gene match. Germline values: CDR1 DFQATT, CDR2 SNEGSKA (reference sequence). The CDR3 sequence is 15 residues long. The CDR3 coding sequence is TGCAGTGCTACACATCCCGGACTAGCGGCCTACGAGCAGTACTTC. Translation gives CSATHPGLAAYEQYF.

This clonotype appeared many times. The V gene is TRBV5-6, the J gene TRBJ2-1, with a weak D call TRBD1 (8 bases). Germline V gene lookup returns CDR1 SGHDT and CDR2 YYEEEE. This CDR3 contains 13 residues. V was trimmed by 9 bases and J by 6 bases, leaving 16 bases between them. DNA for the CDR3: TGTGCCACCGGGGGGACAGGTCGCAATGAGCAGTTCTTC. This translates into CATGGTGRNEQFF.

This clonotype was recorded once. This chain joins TRBV7-2 and TRBJ2-2, with 8 bases matching TRBD1. With V trimmed by 6 bases and J by 10 bases, 10 bases remained unmatched. This CDR3 is built from 14 residues. CDR1 and CDR2 from the germline V gene are SGHTA and FQGNSA. This CDR3 is CASRKGQGAKELFF. CDR3 DNA: TGTGCCAGCAGAAAGGGGCAGGGGGCTAAGGAGCTGTTTTTT.

This clonotype came up many times. This chain joins TRBV3-1 and TRBJ1-5; a possible D gene is TRBD1 (5 bases). In germline, CDR1 is LGHDT, CDR2 YNNKEL (reference sequence). V shed 0 bases and J shed 7 bases, with 13 bases lying between them. This CDR3 is 15 amino acids long. The DNA of the CDR3 is TGTGCCAGCAGCCAAGATTCGGGGGGACGACAGCCCCAGCATTTT. Its protein is CASSQDSGGRQPQHF.

This clonotype was observed a few times. The chain has TRBV4-1 and TRBJ2-1; D possibly matches TRBD1 or TRBD2 (8 bases each). Trimming left V 1 base short and J 4 bases short, with 23 bases between. The CDR3 loop spans 19 amino acids. Germline lookup yields CDR1 MGHRA and CDR2 YSYEKL. In DNA, the CDR3 is TGCGCCAGCAGCCAAGTATCAGGGGGCGGGCTAGCGGGTTACAATGAGCAGTTCTTC. Its translation: CASSQVSGGGLAGYNEQFF.

This clonotype has at least ten counts. V usage is TRBV5-5 and J usage is TRBJ2-1; 9 nucleotides align to TRBD2. V was clipped by 1 base and J by 6 bases; unmatched bases: 5. Germline assignment: CDR1 SGHKS and CDR2 YYEKEE (reference sequence). This CDR3 comprises 15 residues. CDR3 in amino acids: CASSLLTSGLNEQFF. Written as DNA, the CDR3 is TGTGCCAGCAGCTTGTTGACTAGCGGACTCAATGAGCAGTTCTTC.

This clonotype was picked up many times. CDR3 region: CASSPRTPGRYEQYF. CDR3 nucleotide sequence: TGTGCCAGCAGCCCAAGAACGCCCGGGCGCTACGAGCAGTACTTC. V usage is TRBV4-2 and J usage is TRBJ2-7; D not resolved. The CDR3 loop spans 15 amino acids. Germline lookup yields CDR1 LGHNA and CDR2 YNFKEQ. Trimming stripped 4 bases from V and 3 bases from J, with 16 bases between.

Concerning this clonotype itself: This clone may be a read error of a much larger clone one base away. V is TRBV29-1 and J is TRBJ2-1, with 10 positions matching TRBD1. Per germline, CDR1 SQVTM and CDR2 ANQGSEA. The CDR3 covers 14 residues. Trimming removed 8 bases from V and 0 bases from J; junction bases left unmatched: 4. CDR3 in amino acids: CSIRTGGSYNEQFF. The CDR3 DNA reads TGCAGCATTCGGACAGGGGGCTCCTACAATGAGCAGTTCTTC.

This clonotype came up many times. The rearrangement uses TRBV28 and TRBJ2-5; 9 bases are a match to TRBD1. From germline, CDR1 is MDHEN and CDR2 SYDVKM. V lost 6 bases, J lost 1 base, and 9 bases stayed unmatched. The CDR3 spans 16 residues. The CDR3 sequence is CASRTPRDRVQETQYF. The CDR3 nucleotides read TGTGCCAGCAGGACACCCCGGGACAGGGTCCAAGAGACCCAGTACTTC.

This clonotype was seen repeatedly, ten times or more. The V call is TRBV7-3, the J call TRBJ2-5; no reliable D call. This CDR3 contains 13 residues. The ends were cut back, 1 base at V and 2 bases at J, with 5 bases in the middle. The germline CDR1 and CDR2 sequences are SGHTA and FQGTGA. The DNA for the CDR3 is TGTGCCAGCAGCTTAATGCGGCAAGAGACCCAGTACTTC. Translated: CASSLMRQETQYF.

This clonotype was recorded a few times. The chain recombines TRBV4-1 with TRBJ2-2; TRBD2 is a possible D gene (5 bases). Germline V gives CDR1 MGHRA, CDR2 YSYEKL. V was trimmed by 9 bases and J by 2 bases, leaving 10 bases between them. This CDR3 is built from 13 residues. The CDR3 here is CASLSGNTGELFF. The CDR3 DNA reads TGCGCCAGTCTGAGCGGAAACACCGGGGAGCTGTTTTTT.

The J gene is TRBJ2-1, the V gene TRBV9; 11 bases line up with TRBD1. V was pared by 0 bases and J by 10 bases, with 6 bases of the junction left unmatched. CDR3 length: 15 residues. Germline V gene lookup returns CDR1 SGDLS and CDR2 YYNGEE. The CDR3 DNA reads TGTGCCAGCAGCGTAGGAGGACAGGGGGCAGACGAGCAGTTCTTC. This translates into CASSVGGQGADEQFF.

About this clonotype itself: A much larger clone is a single base away; this may be a read error. This likely comes from a read error, as the CDR3 has no conserved phenylalanine or tryptophan at its end. V gene TRBV20-1 combines with J gene TRBJ2-2; the D is unclear. CDR1 is DFQATT and CDR2 is SNEGSKA in the germline V gene (reference sequence). V shed 1 base and J shed 1 base, with 7 bases lying between them. This CDR3 region has 14 residues. As DNA, the CDR3 is TGCAGTGCTAGAGCTCTAGGGAACACCGGGGAGCTGTTTCTT. Its protein is CSARALGNTGELFL.

This clonotype was counted at least ten times. The chain links TRBV2 to TRBJ2-1; 7 positions match TRBD2. This CDR3 comprises 14 residues. Germline loops: CDR1 SNHLY, CDR2 FYNNEI. The CDR3, as DNA: TGTGCGACCAATAAAGCGGGATCGGGGAATGAGCAGTTCTTC. Amino acids: CATNKAGSGNEQFF.

The chain has TRBV7-3 and TRBJ2-3, with a weak D call TRBD2 (5 bases). Per the germline V gene, CDR1 is SGHTA and CDR2 is FQGTGA. With 1 base removed from V and 5 bases from J, the gap between germline ends came to 7 bases. CDR3 length: 13 residues. DNA of the CDR3: TGTGCCAGCAGCTTAAGGGAGAAAGATACGCAGTATTTT. Translation: CASSLREKDTQYF.

The chain couples TRBV10-3 to TRBJ2-2; 9 bases match TRBD2. This CDR3 has 21 amino acids. The trim removed 4 bases at V and 0 bases at J, leaving 18 bases unmatched. CDR1 and CDR2 (germline): ENHRY, SYGVKD. In DNA form, the CDR3 reads TGTGCCATCAGTGGTTATCCGGCGGGAGGGACGAGTGAGACGAACACCGGGGAGCTGTTTTTT. Translation gives CAISGYPAGGTSETNTGELFF.

This clonotype showed up many times. The rearrangement joins TRBV7-9 to TRBJ2-1, with 9 bases lining up with TRBD1. The CDR3 extends over 15 amino acids. Germline loops: CDR1 SEHNR, CDR2 FQNEAQ (reference sequence). V gave up 5 bases and J gave up 5 bases; unmatched junction bases: 7. The CDR3 sequence: CASSLQGAGDNEQFF. The DNA of the CDR3 is TGTGCCAGCAGCCTACAGGGGGCCGGTGACAATGAGCAGTTCTTC.

This clonotype showed up many times. The chain combines TRBV28 with TRBJ2-5; a weak D match, TRBD2 (5 bases). CDR1 MDHEN and CDR2 SYDVKM come from the germline V gene. The CDR3 runs 15 residues. Trimming removed 5 bases from V and 4 bases from J, with 17 bases in between. This CDR3 reads CASSRGRVPPETQYF. The CDR3 DNA sequence: TGTGCCAGCAGTCGCGGGCGGGTCCCTCCAGAGACCCAGTACTTC.

This clonotype has a count of ten or more. This chain joins TRBV10-3 and TRBJ1-2; possible D gene TRBD1, 5 bases. The germline gives CDR1 ENHRY, CDR2 SYGVKD. The CDR3 runs to 17 residues. The V end was cut by 2 bases, the J end by 0 bases, with 16 bases between. The CDR3 region has the DNA TGTGCCATCAGTGAGGGGACCGATAAGATCGCTAACTATGGCTACACCTTC. Translating it yields CAISEGTDKIANYGYTF.

This clonotype was found a few times. The V gene is TRBV29-1, the J gene TRBJ2-1; D remains unclear. This CDR3 is built from 10 residues. Germline V gives CDR1 SQVTM, CDR2 ANQGSEA. Trimming stripped 5 bases from V and 7 bases from J, with 6 bases between. The CDR3 DNA is TGCAGCGTTCGTGGGAATGAGCAGTTCTTC. This encodes CSVRGNEQFF.